These 13 T cell receptor beta chains came from one sample sequenced in a study of T-cell memory formation after mild COVID-19. TCRdb re-called the 5' RACE reads through MiXCR, storing one row per CDR3 protein. The table shows about 470,000 distinct CDR3 sequences, with around a quarter occurring only once. Sequencing used PBMCs or a T cell subset sorted from them (not recorded which). The receptors originated from an adult woman who had mild COVID-19 (a few samples of this study predate the infection). Cell type and time point are not known.

At least ten counts were recorded for this clonotype. The chain combines TRBV12-3 or TRBV12-4 with TRBJ2-7; 9 bases agree with TRBD1. Trimming took 3 bases from V and 4 from J; bases not matched to a gene: 4. The CDR3 covers 14 residues. In nucleotides, the CDR3 is TGTGCCAGCAGTTTCTGGGACAGGGATTACGAGCAGTACTTC. Translating it yields CASSFWDRDYEQYF.

The V call is TRBV9, the J call TRBJ2-3; 7 bases line up with TRBD1. With 6 bases clipped from V and 0 bases from J, the junction kept 7 bases outside the gene matches. The germline V gene has CDR1 SGDLS and CDR2 YYNGEE. The CDR3 length is 15 residues. The CDR3 DNA follows: TGTGCCAGCACCCGGGGACAGTCTAGCACAGATACGCAGTATTTT. Its protein is CASTRGQSSTDTQYF.

J is TRBJ1-1 and V is TRBV20-1; TRBD1 agrees at 9 bases. The CDR3 extends over 14 amino acids. V was pared by 5 bases and J by 5 bases, with 9 bases of the junction left unmatched. CDR1 is DFQATT and CDR2 is SNEGSKA in the germline V gene (reference sequence). The CDR3 protein is CSAGRDREGTEAFF. The DNA of the CDR3 is TGCAGTGCTGGCCGGGACAGGGAAGGGACTGAAGCTTTCTTT.

This clonotype was detected only a few times. This rearrangement joins TRBV7-9 to TRBJ2-3, with 9 bases lining up with TRBD2. The V segment lost 5 bases and the J segment 4 bases; nucleotides outside the gene matches: 13. CDR3 size: 17 residues. Germline CDR1 reads SEHNR; CDR2 reads FQNEAQ (reference sequence). The CDR3 sequence: CASSPQGLAGRSDTQYF. The CDR3 nucleotides read TGTGCCAGCAGCCCGCAGGGCCTAGCGGGAAGGTCAGATACGCAGTATTTT.

This clonotype appeared a few times. The rearrangement links TRBV7-6 to TRBJ2-2, with 13 bases identical to TRBD2. The germline V gene has CDR1 SGHVS and CDR2 FNYEAQ. Losses at the gene ends were 3 bases for V and 2 bases for J; bases not matched to a gene: 6. The CDR3 has 18 amino acids. CDR3 region: CASSFGTSGMGNTGELFF. Here the CDR3 DNA reads TGTGCCAGCAGCTTCGGGACTAGCGGGATGGGTAACACCGGGGAGCTGTTTTTT.

The rearrangement links TRBV3-1 to TRBJ1-2; D remains unclear. Trimming took off 1 base at V and 3 bases at J, with 12 bases between the two ends. Germline CDR1 and CDR2: LGHDT and YNNKEL (reference sequence). The CDR3 runs to 15 residues. The CDR3 reads CASSQVSGGDYGYTF. The CDR3 nucleotides are TGTGCCAGCAGCCAAGTTTCAGGAGGAGACTATGGCTACACCTTC.

The rearrangement links TRBV7-8 to TRBJ2-7; tentative D call: TRBD1 (5 bases). The CDR3 spans 17 residues. Looked up from germline, CDR1 is SGHVS and CDR2 is FQNEAQ. The germline V and J ends were trimmed by 2 bases and 3 bases, with 20 bases remaining between them. CDR3 residues: CASSLWVQVLEDYEQYF. As DNA, the CDR3 is TGTGCCAGCAGCTTATGGGTACAGGTCCTCGAGGACTACGAGCAGTACTTC.

This clonotype showed up just a few times. This sequence joins TRBV6-1 and TRBJ2-1, with 8 nucleotides matching TRBD1. The J segment lost 7 bases and the V segment lost 7 bases, leaving 6 bases of the junction unmatched. The CDR3 extends over 13 amino acids. Germline CDR1 reads MNHNS; CDR2 reads SASEGT. CDR3 region: CASTPGGTNEQFF. CDR3 nucleotides: TGTGCCAGCACCCCAGGGGGCACAAATGAGCAGTTCTTC.

V usage is TRBV25-1 and J usage is TRBJ2-4; D is perhaps TRBD1 (6 bases). V lost 4 bases, J lost 6 bases, and 13 bases lay in between. The CDR3 runs 14 residues. Germline V gene data show CDR1 as MGHDK and CDR2 as SYGVNS. The CDR3 sequence: CASSGGKGGNIQYF. CDR3 sequence (DNA): TGTGCCAGCAGTGGGGGGAAAGGGGGAAACATTCAGTACTTC.

The J gene is TRBJ2-7, the V gene TRBV7-2; D unresolved. V gave up 0 bases and J gave up 0 bases, with 9 bases separating them. Germline CDR1 reads SGHTA; CDR2 reads FQGNSA. There are 15 residues in the CDR3. The CDR3 nucleotides read TGTGCCAGCAGCTTAGCGGGCAGGTCCTCCTACGAGCAGTACTTC. Protein: CASSLAGRSSYEQYF.

This chain uses TRBV24-1 with TRBJ2-3, with D uncertain. Trimming stripped 5 bases from V and 9 bases from J, with 11 bases between. This CDR3 contains 12 residues. CDR1 KGHDR and CDR2 SFDVKD come from the germline V gene. The CDR3 is CATSVSGKTQYF. The CDR3 DNA reads TGTGCCACCAGTGTATCAGGAAAGACGCAGTATTTT.

This clonotype showed up just a few times. The V gene is TRBV3-1, the J gene TRBJ2-4; 8 bases are a match to TRBD1. CDR1 LGHDT and CDR2 YNNKEL come from the germline V gene (reference sequence). The J segment lost 9 bases and the V segment lost 0 bases, leaving 4 bases of the junction unmatched. This CDR3 contains 14 residues. CDR3 loop: CASSQDLQGGIQYF. The CDR3 DNA reads TGTGCCAGCAGCCAAGATTTACAGGGGGGCATTCAGTACTTC.

This clonotype is a singleton in its sample. The V gene is TRBV6-5, the J gene TRBJ1-1; D uncertain. The germline CDR1 and CDR2 sequences are MNHEY and SVGAGI. V shed 6 bases and J shed 1 base, with 18 bases lying between them. The CDR3 runs 16 residues. The CDR3 DNA reads TGTGCCAGCAGATTCTCGGCGAATCGTGAGAACACTGAAGCTTTCTTT. Translated, it gives CASRFSANRENTEAFF.